This T cell receptor (beta chain) was found in a study of T cell changes during pregnancy in multiple sclerosis (dated by TCRdb to about 2019). Turning to the overall study: The study examined how the T cell repertoire changed over the course of pregnancy in women with multiple sclerosis.

The CDR3 contains 14 residues, cysteine and phenylalanine counted. The sequence is cut down to CDR3 DNA, 42 bases in frame from base 1. CDR1 and CDR2, looked up from the germline V gene, are MNHNS and SASEGT. Trimming leaves V shorter by 10 bases and J shorter by 2 bases, with the junction holding 9 bases beyond the gene matches. About this clone itself: The antigen it binds to is not known. Per-nucleotide qualities are absent, and no much larger clonotype sits a single base away.

Library creation used the immunoSEQ multiplex PCR assay. TCRdb provides this immuneACCESS table in a form limited to in-frame rearrangements. Some clones are lacking; in checked studies, under half of them reflect an unresolved V gene, and why the rest are absent is not known. The sample has some 38,000 clones on record, around 93% of them singletons. Clones ranked in the top ten supply over 0.45% of the sample. The chain uses TRBV6-1 and TRBJ2-7; 9 bases in the junction line up with TRBD1. The input for sequencing was CD4+ T cells from peripheral blood mononuclear cells, taken in the third trimester of pregnancy. The TCR sequence derives from a female donor in good health, enrolled as a control in a pregnancy study. This receptor has the CDR3 CATLLRDRAYEQYF. The nucleotide sequence is given as TGTGCCACCCTTCTCCGGGACAGGGCCTACGAGCAGTACTTC.